A single sample gave rise to the 13 T cell receptor beta chains below, sequenced in a study of cytomegalovirus exposure and HLA in healthy donors. Both 60 Vbeta primers and 13 Jbeta primers went into the PCR. Sequencing was performed with immunoSEQ multiplex PCR; in TCRdb, only in-frame clones are kept and a portion is missing. The profile shows around 180,000 clones, roughly 77% of them singletons. Sequencing was carried out using PBMCs. These receptors all come from a woman between 50 and 59 years old in good health and CMV-seronegative.

The chain links TRBV29-1 to TRBJ2-7; unclear D gene. The CDR3 is 12 amino acids. Germline assignment: CDR1 SQVTM and CDR2 ANQGSEA. The germline V and J ends were trimmed by 7 bases and 0 bases, with 10 bases remaining between them. CDR3 in amino acids: CSATESSYEQYF. In nucleotides, the CDR3 is TGCAGCGCAACGGAGAGCTCCTACGAGCAGTACTTC.

The chain joins TRBV5-1 to TRBJ2-3; 13 nucleotides agree with TRBD2. The CDR3 is made up of 14 amino acids. Germline trimming cut 7 bases from V and 4 bases from J; bases unmatched to any gene: 3. Germline V gives CDR1 SGHRS, CDR2 YFSETQ. The CDR3 is CASFGLAGADTQYF. DNA for the CDR3: TGCGCCAGCTTCGGACTAGCGGGAGCAGATACGCAGTATTTT. The complete variable domain, with remaining parts taken from reference TRBV5-1 and TRBJ2-3, reads KAGVTQTPRYLIKTRGQQVTLSCSPISGHRSVSWYQQTPGQGLQFLFEYFSETQRNKGNFPGRFSGRQFSNSRSEMNVSTLELGDSALYLCASFGLAGADTQYFGPGTRLTVL.

The chain is built from TRBV9 and TRBJ1-6; D is unresolved. The V gene's germline CDR1 is SGDLS and CDR2 YYNGEE. The V end lost 2 bases, the J end lost 5 bases, and 11 bases lay between the germline ends. The CDR3 contains 15 residues. CDR3 region: CASSVGRTNNSPLHF. CDR3 sequence (DNA): TGTGCCAGCAGCGTTGGGAGGACTAATAATTCACCCCTCCACTTT.

The chain couples TRBV11-2 to TRBJ1-6, with D possibly TRBD1 on 6 matching bases. V lost 0 bases and J 1 base, leaving 16 bases between the germline ends. This CDR3 comprises 19 residues. Germline lookup yields CDR1 SGHAT and CDR2 FQNNGV. As DNA, the CDR3 is TGTGCCAGCAGCTTAGATAGGCCAGGGGCCTGGTCCTATAATTCACCCCTCCACTTT. Its protein is CASSLDRPGAWSYNSPLHF. The variable domain in full, with the rest retrieved from reference TRBV11-2 and TRBJ1-6, is EAGVAQSPRYKIIEKRQSVAFWCNPISGHATLYWYQQILGQGPKLLIQFQNNGVVDDSQLPKDRFSAERLKGVDSTLKIQPAKLEDSAVYLCASSLDRPGAWSYNSPLHFGNGTRLTVT.

V gene TRBV11-2 combines with J gene TRBJ1-1; D perhaps matches TRBD1 (5 bases). Germline V gene data show CDR1 as SGHAT and CDR2 as FQNNGV. This CDR3 has 15 amino acids. Trimming took 5 bases from V and 0 from J, leaving 13 bases between them. CDR3 coding DNA: TGTGCCAGCAGCCGCTCCGCAGGGATGAACACTGAAGCTTTCTTT. Its translation: CASSRSAGMNTEAFF.

The genes are TRBV18 and TRBJ1-4, with 7 nucleotides matching TRBD1. From germline, CDR1 is KGHSH and CDR2 LQKENI. V gave up 3 bases and J gave up 1 base; unmatched junction bases: 5. This CDR3 is 16 amino acids long. CDR3 DNA: TGTGCCAGCTCACCCGACAGGGAAATAACTAATGAAAAACTGTTTTTT. This sequence encodes CASSPDREITNEKLFF.

The chain has TRBV4-3 and TRBJ2-7; 9 bases map to TRBD1. CDR3 length equals 15 residues. V shed 4 bases, J shed 3 bases, and the junction held 7 bases outside the gene matches. Looked up from germline, CDR1 is LGHNA and CDR2 is YSLEER. The CDR3 is CASSRRQGVGYEQYF. The DNA for the CDR3 is TGCGCCAGCAGCCGGCGACAGGGGGTTGGCTACGAGCAGTACTTC.

In the case of this clone: The same CDR3 is also encoded by other DNA sequences in this sample. V and J are TRBV5-1 and TRBJ2-3, with a possible D match to TRBD2 (5 bases). The V gene lost 0 bases and the J gene lost 0 bases, with 5 bases spanning the gap. The CDR3 loop spans 14 amino acids. From germline, CDR1 is SGHRS and CDR2 YFSETQ. Here the CDR3 reads CASSLGTSTDTQYF. CDR3 nucleotide sequence: TGCGCCAGCAGCTTGGGGACTAGCACAGATACGCAGTATTTT.

This clone has more than one count but fewer than ten. The chain joins TRBV4-3 to TRBJ2-1, with no clear D. V dropped 0 bases and J dropped 0 bases, with 6 bases sitting between them. Germline CDR1 reads LGHNA; CDR2 reads YSLEER. This CDR3 has 15 amino acids. The CDR3 is CASSQDLHSYNEQFF. In DNA form, the CDR3 reads TGCGCCAGCAGCCAAGACTTACACTCCTACAATGAGCAGTTCTTC.

This chain connects TRBV14 to TRBJ1-1, with D perhaps matching TRBD1 (5 bases). Germline V lookup: CDR1 SGHDN, CDR2 FVKESK. The V gene lost 6 bases and the J gene lost 6 bases, with 14 bases spanning the gap. CDR3 length equals 13 residues. This CDR3 is CASSPGGNPEAFF. CDR3 in DNA: TGTGCCAGCAGTCCGGGGGGGAATCCTGAAGCTTTCTTT. Filled out from reference TRBV14 and TRBJ1-1, the complete variable domain reads EAGVTQFPSHSVIEKGQTVTLRCDPISGHDNLYWYRRVMGKEIKFLLHFVKESKQDESGMPNNRFLAERTGGTYSTLKVQPAELEDSGVYFCASSPGGNPEAFFGQGTRLTVV.

V and J are TRBV29-1 and TRBJ2-1; 16 bases are shared with TRBD2. J was trimmed by 7 bases and V by 7 bases; bases with no gene match: 19. The CDR3 is 19 amino acids. In germline, CDR1 is SQVTM, CDR2 ANQGSEA. The CDR3 DNA is TGCAGCGACCCAGGCCCGGGACTAGCGGGGGGGCCTGTAAGGAATGAGCAGTTCTTC. Its protein product is CSDPGPGLAGGPVRNEQFF.

This CDR3 is CASSLGRVSSTDTQYF. The DNA of the CDR3 is TGCGCCAGCAGCTTGGGTCGGGTTTCTAGCACAGATACGCAGTATTTT. J is TRBJ2-3 and V is TRBV5-1; D remains unclear. The CDR3 is made up of 16 amino acids. CDR1 SGHRS and CDR2 YFSETQ come from the germline V gene. Trimming removed 0 bases at V and 0 bases at J, with 11 bases between.

The chain is built from TRBV15 and TRBJ1-4, with 10 bases that match TRBD1. The V gene end was trimmed by 4 bases and the J gene end by 8 bases; junction bases not matched to a gene: 4. CDR3 size: 14 residues. Germline CDR1 LNHNV, CDR2 YYDKDF (reference sequence). CDR3 region: CATSIRDRGEKLFF. CDR3 sequence (DNA): TGTGCCACCAGCATCCGGGACAGGGGCGAAAAACTGTTTTTT. Drawing the rest from reference TRBV15 and TRBJ1-4, the complete variable domain is DAMVIQNPRYQVTQFGKPVTLSCSQTLNHNVMYWYQQKSSQAPKLLFHYYDKDFNNEADTPDNFQSRRPNTSFCFLDIRSPGLGDTAMYLCATSIRDRGEKLFFGSGTQLSVL.